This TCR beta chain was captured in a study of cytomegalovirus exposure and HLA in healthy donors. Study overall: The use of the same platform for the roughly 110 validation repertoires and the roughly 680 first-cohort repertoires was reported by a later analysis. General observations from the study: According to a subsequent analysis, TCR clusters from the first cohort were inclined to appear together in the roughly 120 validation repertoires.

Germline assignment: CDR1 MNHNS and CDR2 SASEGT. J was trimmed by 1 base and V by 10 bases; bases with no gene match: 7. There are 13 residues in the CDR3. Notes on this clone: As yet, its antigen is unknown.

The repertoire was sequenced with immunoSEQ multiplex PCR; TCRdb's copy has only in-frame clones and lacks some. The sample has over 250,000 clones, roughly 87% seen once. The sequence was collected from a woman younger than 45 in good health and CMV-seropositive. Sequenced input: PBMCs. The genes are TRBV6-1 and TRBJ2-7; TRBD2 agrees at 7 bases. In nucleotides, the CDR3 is TGTGCCACCACACTAGCGTGGTCCTACGAGCAGTACTTC. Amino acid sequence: CATTLAWSYEQYF.